These 26 T cell receptor beta chains originate from one sample sequenced in a study. TCRdb itself ran the 5' RACE reads through MiXCR, one entry per CDR3 protein. The table shows approximately 50,000 distinct CDR3 sequences, with more than 25% occurring only once. The sorted Tregs were CD4+CD25+CD127-/low cells. Sequenced material: tumor-infiltrating Tregs sorted from the breast tumor. All receptors come from a female donor with breast cancer.

Comments on this clonotype: A much larger clone lies one base from this, so it may be a read error. The J gene is TRBJ1-5, the V gene TRBV6-6, with a possible D match to TRBD1 (5 bases). The CDR3 runs 14 residues. Trimming took 4 bases from V and 9 from J, leaving 16 bases between them. CDR1 is MNHNY and CDR2 is SVGAGI in the germline V gene (reference sequence). The CDR3 DNA is TGTGCCAGCAGTTCCAGGGAAGGTAGGCGGCCCCAGCATTTT. Translated, it gives CASSSREGRRPQHF.

There are many counts of this clonotype. V is TRBV6-5 and J is TRBJ2-1; 7 positions agree with TRBD2. CDR3 length equals 15 residues. V lost 1 base and J lost 3; bases outside the gene matches: 3. Germline V CDR1 and CDR2: MNHEY, SVGAGI. This CDR3 is CASSYLASGYNEQFF. CDR3 nucleotide sequence: TGTGCCAGCAGTTACTTGGCTAGCGGCTACAATGAGCAGTTCTTC.

The genes are TRBV6-5 and TRBJ1-2, with a weak D call TRBD1 (6 bases). The V gene lost 5 bases and the J gene lost 6 bases, with 16 bases spanning the gap. The CDR3 is made up of 14 amino acids. Germline-derived CDR1 and CDR2 are MNHEY and SVGAGI. This CDR3 is CASSEFGDNHGYTF. The CDR3 DNA reads TGTGCCAGCAGTGAATTTGGGGACAACCATGGCTACACCTTC.

V gene TRBV4-1 combines with J gene TRBJ2-5, with D perhaps matching TRBD2 (7 bases). V lost 2 bases to trimming and J lost 4 bases, with 11 bases between them. Per the germline V gene, CDR1 is MGHRA and CDR2 is YSYEKL. The CDR3 sequence is 14 residues long. CDR3 sequence: CASSQKGGRETQYF. The CDR3 DNA reads as TGCGCCAGCAGCCAAAAGGGGGGGCGAGAGACCCAGTACTTC.

V is TRBV20-1 and J is TRBJ1-1; D call uncertain. V lost 3 bases, J lost 0 bases, and 14 bases lay in between. Germline V gene lookup returns CDR1 DFQATT and CDR2 SNEGSKA (reference sequence). The CDR3 spans 15 residues. The CDR3 DNA sequence: TGCAGTGCTAGTGATTATCGGAGGATGAACACTGAAGCTTTCTTT. Translated: CSASDYRRMNTEAFF.

Many counts were recorded for this clonotype. The chain couples TRBV20-1 to TRBJ2-7; 11 bases are shared with TRBD1. Germline V CDR1 and CDR2: DFQATT, SNEGSKA (reference sequence). V trimming: 5 bases; J trimming: 5 bases; junction bases outside the gene matches: 11. This CDR3 spans 15 amino acids. The CDR3 spells CSASHGTGGPDEQYF. The CDR3 DNA is TGCAGTGCTTCCCACGGGACAGGGGGGCCGGACGAGCAGTACTTC.

J is TRBJ2-1 and V is TRBV10-3, with 7 nucleotides matching TRBD2. This CDR3 has 16 residues. Germline V gene data show CDR1 as ENHRY and CDR2 as SYGVKD. After removal of 11 bases from V and 0 bases from J, the junction contained 13 bases not matched to a gene. CDR3 sequence: CAHKGAGGSSYNEQFF. In DNA form, the CDR3 reads TGTGCCCACAAAGGGGCTGGCGGGAGCTCCTACAATGAGCAGTTCTTC.

The chain joins TRBV6-1 to TRBJ1-5; maybe TRBD1 (5 bases). Looked up from germline, CDR1 is MNHNS and CDR2 is SASEGT. CDR3 size: 12 residues. V lost 6 bases and J lost 9, with 12 bases in between. The DNA for the CDR3 is TGTGCCAGCAGACCCGACAGTCGGCCCCAGCATTTT. Its translation is CASRPDSRPQHF.

Concerning this clonotype itself: Mismatch with germline at one junction end may stem from a read error. This sequence joins TRBV5-1 and TRBJ1-1; 9 bases match TRBD1. The CDR3 loop spans 14 amino acids. Germline assignment: CDR1 SGHRS and CDR2 YFSETQ. The CDR3, as DNA: TGCGCCCGCAGACCTACAACTACAGGGGGCCGGGCTTTCTTT. Translated: CARRPTTTGGRAFF.

This clonotype was counted many times. CDR3 protein: CAIERQQGARTEAFF. CDR3 nucleotides: TGTGCCATAGAAAGGCAACAGGGGGCACGCACTGAAGCTTTCTTT. This sequence joins TRBV6-6 and TRBJ1-1, with 9 positions matching TRBD1. The germline gives CDR1 MNHNY, CDR2 SVGAGI (reference sequence). This CDR3 has 15 residues. Trimming cost V 10 bases and J 4 bases; bases outside gene matches: 13.

The V and J genes are TRBV18 and TRBJ2-3, with a weak D call TRBD1 (6 bases). Deletions cut 3 bases from V and 10 bases from J, with 23 bases between. CDR1 is KGHSH, CDR2 LQKENI, per germline. The CDR3 is made up of 16 amino acids. The CDR3 DNA is TGTGCCAGCTCACCGGTTGGGGGCCCCGCACACGATTCGCAGTATTTT. Its protein is CASSPVGGPAHDSQYF.

The V gene is TRBV20-1, the J gene TRBJ2-2; the D is unclear. The V gene lost 5 bases and the J gene lost 3 bases, with 13 bases spanning the gap. Germline V gene lookup returns CDR1 DFQATT and CDR2 SNEGSKA (reference sequence). The CDR3 length is 14 residues. The CDR3 loop reads CSAYRRRDTGELFF. The CDR3 DNA sequence: TGCAGTGCTTACCGACGACGGGACACCGGGGAGCTGTTTTTT.

Comment on this clonotype: This may stem from a read error, because a much larger clone lies one nucleotide away. The rearrangement uses TRBV7-2 and TRBJ1-2; no clear D gene. The CDR3 extends over 16 amino acids. The germline CDR1 and CDR2 sequences are SGHTA and FQGNSA. V lost 4 bases and J 0 bases, leaving 15 bases between the germline ends. CDR3 sequence reads: CASSSHIGGSNYGYTF. The CDR3 DNA sequence: TGTGCCAGCAGCTCGCATATCGGTGGGTCTAACTATGGCTACACCTTC.

This sequence joins TRBV29-1 and TRBJ1-2; weak D call: TRBD1 (6 bases). The CDR3 contains 12 residues. The germline V and J ends were trimmed by 7 bases and 8 bases, with 17 bases remaining between them. The germline V gene has CDR1 SQVTM and CDR2 ANQGSEA. The CDR3 region is CSAEQGGRGYTF. In DNA form, the CDR3 reads TGCAGCGCAGAACAGGGAGGGCGAGGCTACACCTTC.

Turning to this clonotype: The conserved closing phenylalanine or tryptophan is absent in this CDR3, likely reflecting a read error. The V gene is TRBV9, the J gene TRBJ2-3, with D unresolved. Per the germline V gene, CDR1 is SGDLS and CDR2 is YYNGEE. The V gene lost 4 bases and the J gene lost 0 bases, with 12 bases spanning the gap. The CDR3 is 15 residues long. CDR3 in DNA: TGTGCCAGCAGCTGGAGTGGATCTAGCACAGATACGCAGTATTCT. Amino acids: CASSWSGSSTDTQYS.

Here the CDR3 reads CASSPAGSSYEQYF. CDR3 bases: TGTGCCAGCAGTCCCGCAGGGAGCTCCTACGAGCAGTACTTC. J is TRBJ2-7 and V is TRBV6-2 or TRBV6-3; the D call may be TRBD1 or TRBD2 (5 bases each). The CDR3 has 14 residues. The germline V gene has CDR1 MNHEY and CDR2 SVGEGT. With 5 bases removed from V and 0 bases from J, the gap between germline ends came to 11 bases.

This clonotype occurred a few times. CDR3 residues: CASISSGSYEQYF. For the CDR3, the DNA is TGTGCCAGCATCTCTAGCGGGTCCTACGAGCAGTACTTC. The J gene is TRBJ2-7, the V gene TRBV2; TRBD2 matches at 8 bases. The CDR3 is 13 amino acids. Per germline, CDR1 SNHLY and CDR2 FYNNEI. V trimming: 7 bases; J trimming: 1 base; junction bases outside the gene matches: 3.

The CDR3 coding sequence is TGCGCCAGCAGCCAAGGGGACATCACAGATACGCAGTATTTT. It specifies CASSQGDITDTQYF. The V call is TRBV4-1, the J call TRBJ2-3; maybe TRBD1 (6 bases). Trimming removed 1 base at V and 2 bases at J, with 7 bases between. CDR1 and CDR2 (germline): MGHRA, YSYEKL. The CDR3 spans 14 residues.

This clonotype has ten or more counts. J is TRBJ2-5 and V is TRBV2, with TRBD1 identical over 8 bases. Per germline, CDR1 SNHLY and CDR2 FYNNEI. The CDR3 loop spans 14 amino acids. After removal of 3 bases from V and 3 bases from J, the junction contained 3 bases not matched to a gene. This chain's CDR3 is CASSELTGEETQYF. CDR3 coding DNA: TGTGCCAGCAGTGAGTTGACAGGGGAAGAGACCCAGTACTTC.

This chain connects TRBV20-1 to TRBJ2-7, with 8 bases identical to TRBD1. The V and J ends lost 5 bases and 5 bases, in that order; junction bases with no gene match: 14. From germline, CDR1 is DFQATT and CDR2 SNEGSKA (reference sequence). The CDR3 runs to 15 residues. The CDR3 DNA reads TGCAGTGCTGCCCCGGGCCAGGGGGCAACCCACGAGCAGTACTTC. Amino acids: CSAAPGQGATHEQYF.

This sequence joins TRBV20-1 and TRBJ1-2; D is possibly TRBD1 (6 bases). V gave up 0 bases and J gave up 4 bases, with 18 bases separating them. The length of the CDR3 is 16 residues. CDR1 DFQATT and CDR2 SNEGSKA come from the germline V gene (reference sequence). CDR3 region: CSARDLDSTGTYGYTF. For the CDR3, the DNA is TGCAGTGCTAGAGACCTGGACAGCACCGGAACCTATGGCTACACCTTC.

On this clonotype: A much bigger clone sits one base away, suggesting this may be a read error. V usage is TRBV5-4 and J usage is TRBJ1-1; D not certain. This CDR3 is built from 13 residues. CDR1 and CDR2 (germline): SGHNT, YYREEE (reference sequence). The CDR3 loop reads CASSLDEWGKACF. CDR3 sequence (DNA): TGTGCCAGCAGCTTGGATGAGTGGGGAAAAGCTTGCTTT.

As regards this clonotype: This could be a read error, since a much larger clone is one nucleotide away. V gene TRBV7-2 combines with J gene TRBJ2-5; 7 bases are a match to TRBD1. The germline gives CDR1 SGHTA, CDR2 FQGNSA. The CDR3 has 14 residues. Trimming at V came to 5 bases and at J to 2 bases, leaving 5 bases not matched to a gene. CDR3 sequence reads: CASSPPGGQETQYF. The CDR3, as DNA: TGTGCCAGCAGCCCCCCAGGGGGACAAGAGACCCAGTACTTC.

This clonotype was counted at least ten times. At one boundary the junction diverges from the germline segment, which might be a read error. J is TRBJ2-5 and V is TRBV4-1; 9 positions agree with TRBD1. The CDR3 loop spans 16 amino acids. Germline CDR1 reads MGHRA; CDR2 reads YSYEKL. The CDR3 bases are TGCGCCAGCAGCGAAGACAGGGGGAGCCACCAAGAGACCCAGTACTTC. It is translated as CASSEDRGSHQETQYF.

About this clonotype: The final CDR3 position lacks the conserved phenylalanine or tryptophan, pointing to a likely read error. V usage is TRBV6-2 or TRBV6-3 and J usage is TRBJ2-6, with D possibly TRBD1 on 5 matching bases. Germline CDR1 MNHEY, CDR2 SVGEGT. CDR3 length equals 17 residues. Trimming removed 4 bases from V and 0 bases from J, with 13 bases in between. In nucleotides, the CDR3 is TGTGCCAGCAGTTTTTGGGGCGAACTCTCTGGGGCCAACGTCCTGACTGTC. This sequence encodes CASSFWGELSGANVLTV.

This clonotype has only a few counts. This sequence joins TRBV28 and TRBJ2-3; 13 bases map to TRBD2. J gave up 2 bases and V 4 bases, and 9 bases lay outside the gene matches. The CDR3 covers 18 residues. The germline V gene has CDR1 MDHEN and CDR2 SYDVKM. CDR3 residues: CASSSGLAGELITDTQYF. In DNA, the CDR3 is TGTGCCAGCAGTTCAGGACTAGCGGGAGAGCTGATCACAGATACGCAGTATTTT. Combining the CDR3 with reference TRBV28 and TRBJ2-3 gives the whole variable domain DVKVTQSSRYLVKRTGEKVFLECVQDMDHENMFWYRQDPGLGLRLIYFSYDVKMKEKGDIPEGYSVSREKKERFSLILESASTNQTSMYLCASSSGLAGELITDTQYFGPGTRLTVL.